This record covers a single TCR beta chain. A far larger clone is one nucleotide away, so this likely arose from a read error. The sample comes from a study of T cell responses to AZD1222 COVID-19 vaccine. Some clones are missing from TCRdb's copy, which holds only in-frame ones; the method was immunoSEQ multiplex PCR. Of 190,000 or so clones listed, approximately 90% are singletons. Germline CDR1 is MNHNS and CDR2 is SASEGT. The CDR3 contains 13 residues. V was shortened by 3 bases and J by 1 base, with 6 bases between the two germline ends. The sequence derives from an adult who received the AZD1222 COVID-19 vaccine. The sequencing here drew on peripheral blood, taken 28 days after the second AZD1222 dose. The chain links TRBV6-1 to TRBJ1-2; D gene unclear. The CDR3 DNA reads TGTGCCAGCAGTGACGAGGGTAACTATGGCTACACCTTC. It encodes CASSDEGNYGYTF.